This record concerns one T cell receptor beta chain sequence. The entry originates in a study of blood T cell repertoires in COVID-19. Turning to the study itself: PBMCs, B-cell-depleted T cells, or T cells provided the cDNA or gDNA that made up the material.

Trimming cost V 4 bases and J 2 bases, with 4 bases left between them. The CDR3 spans 12 residues. The V gene's germline CDR1 is SGHTA and CDR2 FQGNSA. Sequenced by immunoSEQ multiplex PCR; TCRdb stores in-frame clones only, minus some. The data hold approximately 200,000 clones, with less than 90% observed a single time. The receptor comes from a man between 65 and 85 years old with acute or convalescent COVID-19. The chain employs TRBV7-2 and TRBJ2-3; D not resolved. Sequenced sample: peripheral blood. CDR3 residues: CASSSYTDTQYF. CDR3 DNA: TGTGCCAGCAGCTCCTACACAGATACGCAGTATTTT.